This T cell receptor (beta chain) was found in a study of cytomegalovirus exposure and HLA in healthy donors listed by TCRdb under 2017. Context from the whole study: According to a later analysis, one platform produced both the 120 validation repertoires and the 666 repertoires of the first cohort. The study aimed to test whether signatures of past pathogen exposure could be identified by cataloging public T cell receptors. Besides the first cohort of more than 650 subjects, a separate validation cohort made up of over a hundred different subjects was used. To predict cytomegalovirus infection status, the study combined high-throughput TCR immunosequencing, statistical association of individual TCRs with disease status, and machine learning. What the study reported, not specific to this receptor: Cytomegalovirus status was reported to be diagnosed by the classifier with high specificity and sensitivity in both the original and validation cohorts. A later analysis lacked HLA typing for the validation cohort, so it scored co-occurrence in that cohort across all 130 or so repertoires. In the study, 150 to 200 TCR beta chains were listed as associated with cytomegalovirus. According to the authors, the approach could potentially be generalized to other disease states and immunological phenotypes. Three of the identified cytomegalovirus-associated TCR beta chains were confirmed in vitro to be specific for cytomegalovirus antigens. In a later analysis, TCRs clustered in the first cohort were found to also tend to co-occur in the roughly 120 validation repertoires, with approximately 94% of cluster scores above 0. Most TCR sequences were observed very rarely across donors, whereas some public TCRs were present in many individuals.

Separate from the approximately 700-subject first cohort, the validation cohort of some 130 subjects was the group to which the donors belonged. In the case of this clone: The clone's antigen remains unknown. No qualities accompany the bases; no much larger clone lies one base away.

Library prep was done by the immunoSEQ multiplex PCR assay. Per the source publication's procedure: To diagnose cytomegalovirus status from the catalog of TCR beta chain sequences, a statistical classification framework was built. TCRdb retrieved this table from immuneACCESS and kept in-frame rearrangements only. Not all clones are present; in checked studies, unresolved V genes account for under half, and no reason is known for the remainder. V and J calls and clone size are copied from that table; D and trimming were computed from the DNA. The sample records 200,000 to 250,000 clones, more than 75% of which are singletons. About 11% of the sample goes to the ten largest clones. Relative to germline, V is 5 bases shorter and J is 6 bases shorter, with 20 bases between their ends. According to the germline V gene, CDR1 reads KGHSH and CDR2 reads LQKENI. Reading from cysteine to phenylalanine, the CDR3 counts 15 amino acids. Of the read, only the CDR3 DNA is kept; its 45 bases are in frame from base 1.

The V gene is TRBV18 and the J gene is TRBJ2-7, and perhaps TRBD1 as D gene, on 6 matching bases. The specimen was PBMCs. The clonotype was recovered from a man aged 18 to 29 in good health and CMV-seropositive. For the CDR3, the sequence is CASSAIEDQGIEQYF. The bases are TGTGCCAGCTCAGCGATAGAAGACCAGGGGATCGAGCAGTACTTC.